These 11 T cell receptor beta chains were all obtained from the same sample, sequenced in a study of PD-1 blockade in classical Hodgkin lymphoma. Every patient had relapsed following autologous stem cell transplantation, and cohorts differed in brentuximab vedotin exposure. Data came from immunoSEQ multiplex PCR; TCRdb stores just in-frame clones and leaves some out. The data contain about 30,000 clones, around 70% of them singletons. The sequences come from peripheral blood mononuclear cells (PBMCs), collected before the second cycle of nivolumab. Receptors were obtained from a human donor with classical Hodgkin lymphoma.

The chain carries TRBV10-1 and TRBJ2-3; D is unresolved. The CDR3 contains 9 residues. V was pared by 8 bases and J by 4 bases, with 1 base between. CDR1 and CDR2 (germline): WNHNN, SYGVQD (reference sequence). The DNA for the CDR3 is TGCGCCAGCTCAGATACGCAGTATTTT. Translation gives CASSDTQYF.

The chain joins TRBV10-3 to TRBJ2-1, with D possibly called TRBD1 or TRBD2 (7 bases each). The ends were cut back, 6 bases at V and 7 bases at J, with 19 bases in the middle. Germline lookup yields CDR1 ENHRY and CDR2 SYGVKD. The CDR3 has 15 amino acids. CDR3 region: CAIRPPTGRANEQFF. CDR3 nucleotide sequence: TGTGCCATCAGACCGCCGACAGGGAGGGCAAATGAGCAGTTCTTC.

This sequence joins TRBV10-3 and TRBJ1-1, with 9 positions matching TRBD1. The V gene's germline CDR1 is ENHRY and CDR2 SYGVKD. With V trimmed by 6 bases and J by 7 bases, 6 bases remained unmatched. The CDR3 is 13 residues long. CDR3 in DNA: TGTGCCATCAGGGAAGGACAGGGGCTTGAAGCTTTCTTT. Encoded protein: CAIREGQGLEAFF.

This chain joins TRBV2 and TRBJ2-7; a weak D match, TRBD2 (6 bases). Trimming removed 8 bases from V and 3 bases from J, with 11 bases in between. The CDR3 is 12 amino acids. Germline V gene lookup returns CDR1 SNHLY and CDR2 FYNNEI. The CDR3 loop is CASGRLDYEQYF. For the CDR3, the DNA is TGTGCCAGCGGGAGACTAGACTACGAGCAGTACTTC.

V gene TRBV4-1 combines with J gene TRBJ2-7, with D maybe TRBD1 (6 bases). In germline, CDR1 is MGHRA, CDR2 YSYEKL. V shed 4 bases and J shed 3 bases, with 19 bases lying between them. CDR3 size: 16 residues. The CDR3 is CASSPQRRTEIYEQYF. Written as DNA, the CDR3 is TGCGCCAGCAGCCCTCAAAGACGGACAGAGATCTACGAGCAGTACTTC.

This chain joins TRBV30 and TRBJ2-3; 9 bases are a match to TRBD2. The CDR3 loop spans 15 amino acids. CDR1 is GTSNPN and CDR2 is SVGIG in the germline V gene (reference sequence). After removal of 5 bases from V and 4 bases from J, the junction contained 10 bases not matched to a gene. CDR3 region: CAWARFSGGADTQYF. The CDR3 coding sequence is TGTGCCTGGGCTCGATTTAGCGGGGGAGCAGATACGCAGTATTTT.

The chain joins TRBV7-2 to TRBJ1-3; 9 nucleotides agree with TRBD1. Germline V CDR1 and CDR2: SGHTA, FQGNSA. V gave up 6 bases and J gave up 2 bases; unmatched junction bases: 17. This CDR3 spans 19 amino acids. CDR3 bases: TGTGCCAGCAGACCAAACGGCGGGACAGGGAGGAGTCCTGGAAACACCATATATTTT. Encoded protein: CASRPNGGTGRSPGNTIYF.

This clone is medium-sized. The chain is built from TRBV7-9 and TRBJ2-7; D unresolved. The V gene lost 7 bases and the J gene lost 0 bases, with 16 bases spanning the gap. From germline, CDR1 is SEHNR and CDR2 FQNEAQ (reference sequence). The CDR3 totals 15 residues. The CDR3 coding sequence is TGTGCCAGCACCGTCTGGGCTGGGCTCTCCTACGAGCAGTACTTC. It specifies CASTVWAGLSYEQYF.

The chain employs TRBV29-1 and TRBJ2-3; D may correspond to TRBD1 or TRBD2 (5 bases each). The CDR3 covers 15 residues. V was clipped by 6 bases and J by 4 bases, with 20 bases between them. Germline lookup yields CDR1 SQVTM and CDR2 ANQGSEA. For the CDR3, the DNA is TGCAGCGTGGCCACCGGGACCTTCGGAGCAGATACGCAGTATTTT. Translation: CSVATGTFGADTQYF.

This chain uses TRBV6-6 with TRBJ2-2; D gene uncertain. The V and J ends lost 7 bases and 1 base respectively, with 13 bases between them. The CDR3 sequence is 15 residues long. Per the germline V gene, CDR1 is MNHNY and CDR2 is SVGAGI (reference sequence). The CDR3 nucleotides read TGTGCCAGCACTGGGCTATTGAAGAACACCGGGGAGCTGTTTTTT. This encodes CASTGLLKNTGELFF.

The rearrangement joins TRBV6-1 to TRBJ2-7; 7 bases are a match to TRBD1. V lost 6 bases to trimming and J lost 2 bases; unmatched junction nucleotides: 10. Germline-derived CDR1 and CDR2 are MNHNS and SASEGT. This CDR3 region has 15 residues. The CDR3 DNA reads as TGTGCCAGCAGGGACAGGCCTCTCACGACCTACGAGCAGTACTTC. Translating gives CASRDRPLTTYEQYF.